This paragraph covers one T cell receptor beta chain sequence. This clone was observed at least ten times. Its specific antigen is unknown. Base qualities are not at hand, and no much larger clone is one base apart. This sample was included in a study of T cells after posttransplantation cyclophosphamide (dated by TCRdb to about 2016). About the investigation overall: Using TRB sequencing, the study followed how the T cell repertoire reconstituted after myeloablative bone marrow transplantation in which posttransplantation cyclophosphamide served as GVHD prophylaxis. Samples from about 33 PTCy-treated patients and under 20 related bone marrow donors of those patients were subjected to antigen receptor sequencing. Blood from every one of the 34 PTCy patients who had 1-year posttransplant specimens underwent TRB sequencing. TRB sequencing was also done on up to 3 additional blood samples from 2 to 5.2 years after transplant in 3 patients, and on pretransplant blood from several patients. Because TRA and TRB clonality were tightly correlated in 9 samples, subsequent TCR analyses were focused on TRB only. Public TRB sequences were queried against a database of over 3,600 sequences associated with responses to pathogens, tumor antigens, self-antigens and alloantigens.

Genomic DNA was used for TRB sequencing, which was performed with the immunoSEQ assay at survey resolution or with the hsTCRB kit. For the original study's pipeline: The immunoSEQ software was used for initial read processing, and the LymphoSeq R package was used for repertoire analyses. Clonality was computed as 1 minus normalized Shannon entropy, and a Gini coefficient was also calculated for each TRB dataset. To infer phenotypes in unsorted samples, TRB sequences from sorted subsets of the recipient or donor were mapped onto the unsorted samples of the same recipient. Here the immuneACCESS table is served through TCRdb, limited to in-frame sequences with V and J called. Missing clones are a known gap in these copies; in checked studies unresolved V genes cover under half, and the rest lacks a known reason. That table furnishes V, J and clone size, whereas the DNA furnished D and trimming. The table records about 30,000 clones for this sample, and not one of them appears only once. The ten most abundant clones make up around 2.5% of the sample.

The junction shows trimming of 3 bases on V and 2 bases on J, and the gene matches do not reach 16 bases of it. The germline V gene encodes CDR1 SGHDN and CDR2 FVKESK. The CDR3 runs 20 amino acids, cysteine and phenylalanine included. Just CDR3 DNA is preserved here, 60 bases in frame from base 1. Study-wide conclusions, independent of this receptor: Across approximately 45 patients, TRB clonality was highly associated with recipient CMV seropositivity and CMV reactivation, and diversity in PTCy patients was similar to diversity in CNI/methotrexate controls. The TRB repertoires of T cells infiltrating skin or the GI tract showed only limited overlap with the TRB repertoires found in blood. Donor-recipient similarity was low at 1-2 months but increased during the first year, and donor CD8+ memory clones often dominated later blood repertoires.

Peripheral blood samples were provided by related bone marrow donors on the day of marrow donation. Peripheral blood and bone marrow mononuclear cells were isolated by Ficoll-Hypaque density centrifugation and were cryopreserved. The sequence came from a woman aged 55-70 years in good health, CMV-negative, and a related stem cell transplant donor. The specimen was PBMCs. This chain is built from TRBV14 and TRBJ1-6; 7 bases in the junction line up with TRBD1. Read as DNA, the sequence is TGTGCCAGCAGCCATGTGACAGGGTTCAATCGAGGGCCCTATAATTCACCCCTCCACTTT. Translation gives CASSHVTGFNRGPYNSPLHF.